What follows are 29 T cell receptor beta chains derived from one specimen sequenced in a study of CD4 T cells in relation to SARS-CoV-2 and coronaviruses. Assay: immunoSEQ multiplex PCR; the TCRdb copy retains only in-frame clones and omits some. The sample records some 42,000 clones, 70% to 90% being singletons. Sequenced sample: memory CD4+ T cells from PBMCs. The receptors were sampled from an adult with COVID-19.

The rearrangement joins TRBV5-1 to TRBJ2-3, with D hard to call. The length of the CDR3 is 14 residues. V lost 5 bases and J lost 2, with 12 bases in between. CDR1 and CDR2 (germline): SGHRS, YFSETQ. The CDR3 DNA sequence: TGCGCCAGCAGGAATCTCGGCGACACAGATACGCAGTATTTT. It translates to CASRNLGDTDTQYF.

The V call is TRBV7-8, the J call TRBJ1-1; D unclear. V dropped 5 bases and J dropped 5 bases, with 15 bases sitting between them. The CDR3 runs 14 residues. Germline V gene sequence: CDR1 SGHVS, CDR2 FQNEAQ. The CDR3, as DNA: TGTGCCAGCAGCCCTAGAGACTTGGAGACTGAAGCTTTCTTT. Amino acid sequence: CASSPRDLETEAFF.

The chain combines TRBV11-2 with TRBJ2-1, with 10 bases that match TRBD2. V shed 5 bases and J 2 bases; nucleotides not matched to a gene: 3. The CDR3 is made up of 15 amino acids. Germline V gene data show CDR1 as SGHAT and CDR2 as FQNNGV. Here the CDR3 reads CASSLSGGAYNEQFF. The CDR3 coding sequence is TGTGCCAGCAGCCTGAGCGGGGGGGCCTACAATGAGCAGTTCTTC.

This clone came up a few times. The chain has TRBV7-9 and TRBJ1-6; D gene unclear. The V end was cut by 4 bases, the J end by 4 bases, with 8 bases between. The germline V gene has CDR1 SEHNR and CDR2 FQNEAQ (reference sequence). This CDR3 spans 14 amino acids. This chain's CDR3 is CASSSEQYNSPLHF. CDR3 nucleotide sequence: TGTGCCAGCAGCTCCGAACAGTATAATTCACCCCTCCACTTT.

This chain joins TRBV28 and TRBJ1-2; 7 nucleotides align to TRBD1. The V gene end was trimmed by 8 bases and the J gene end by 13 bases; junction bases not matched to a gene: 10. The germline CDR1 and CDR2 sequences are MDHEN and SYDVKM. The CDR3 spans 11 residues. CDR3 sequence (DNA): TGTGCCAGCTATGATGCACAGGGGTGCACCTTC. Its protein is CASYDAQGCTF.

The chain couples TRBV9 to TRBJ2-3; D tentatively fits TRBD1 or TRBD2 (7 bases each). With 4 bases removed from V and 4 bases from J, the gap between germline ends came to 19 bases. Per the germline V gene, CDR1 is SGDLS and CDR2 is YYNGEE. The CDR3 has 16 residues. The CDR3 region is CASSPQGGEGADTQYF. The DNA for the CDR3 is TGTGCCAGCAGCCCCCAGGGGGGGGAGGGGGCAGATACGCAGTATTTT.

The rearrangement links TRBV11-3 to TRBJ1-6; no clear D. Per the germline V gene, CDR1 is SGHNT and CDR2 is YENEEA. Trimming pared 0 bases from V and 10 bases from J, leaving 16 bases between. CDR3 size: 16 residues. CDR3 loop: CASSLEIVGSESPLHF. CDR3 nucleotides: TGTGCCAGCAGCTTAGAAATAGTAGGGTCGGAGTCACCCCTCCACTTT.

The rearrangement links TRBV6-5 to TRBJ2-1, with 14 bases fitting TRBD2. There are 15 residues in the CDR3. After removal of 8 bases from V and 2 bases from J, the junction contained 2 bases not matched to a gene. In germline, CDR1 is MNHEY, CDR2 SVGAGI. The CDR3 protein is CASPGLAGAYNEQFF. The CDR3 nucleotides read TGTGCCAGCCCGGGACTAGCGGGGGCCTACAATGAGCAGTTCTTC.

This chain joins TRBV7-6 and TRBJ2-6, with no clear D. Germline CDR1 SGHVS, CDR2 FNYEAQ. The CDR3 has 15 residues. Trimming removed 5 bases at V and 4 bases at J, with 12 bases between. As DNA, the CDR3 is TGTGCCAGCAGCCTAGGCAGGACCGGGGCCAACGTCCTGACTTTC. Amino acid sequence: CASSLGRTGANVLTF.

This chain joins TRBV9 and TRBJ2-2; D ambiguous. Trimming shortened V by 0 bases and J by 4 bases, and 7 bases separated the two germline ends. CDR1 SGDLS and CDR2 YYNGEE come from the germline V gene. The CDR3 length is 14 residues. The CDR3 is CASSVDLVTGELFF. The CDR3 DNA follows: TGTGCCAGCAGCGTAGACCTCGTCACCGGGGAGCTGTTTTTT.

The chain couples TRBV11-2 to TRBJ2-7, with unresolved D. CDR1 and CDR2 from the germline V gene are SGHAT and FQNNGV. The CDR3 has 11 residues. The V end lost 3 bases, the J end lost 6 bases, and 6 bases lay between the germline ends. For the CDR3, the DNA is TGTGCCAGCAGCTTTGCTCGCGAGCAGTACTTC. Its protein product is CASSFAREQYF.

The chain combines TRBV7-9 with TRBJ1-5; no reliable D call. CDR3 length: 14 residues. Germline V gene sequence: CDR1 SEHNR, CDR2 FQNEAQ (reference sequence). V was pared by 2 bases and J by 7 bases, with 12 bases between. The CDR3 protein is CASSLRGGGQPQHF. CDR3 DNA sequence: TGTGCCAGCAGCTTACGGGGAGGAGGACAGCCCCAGCATTTT.

The chain has TRBV19 and TRBJ1-2; the D is unclear. Looked up from germline, CDR1 is LNHDA and CDR2 is SQIVND (reference sequence). The CDR3 runs 13 residues. V was pared by 3 bases and J by 2 bases, with 7 bases between. CDR3 in amino acids: CASSMLSNYGYTF. DNA for the CDR3: TGTGCCAGTAGTATGCTTTCAAACTATGGCTACACCTTC.

The chain joins TRBV6-1 to TRBJ1-3; no firm D call. V was clipped by 2 bases and J by 3 bases, with 8 bases between them. In germline, CDR1 is MNHNS, CDR2 SASEGT. CDR3 length: 14 residues. The CDR3 bases are TGTGCCAGCAGTGAAACGGGTTTTGGAAACACCATATATTTT. This encodes CASSETGFGNTIYF.

The chain recombines TRBV4-1 with TRBJ1-1; D gene ambiguous. Germline V gene lookup returns CDR1 MGHRA and CDR2 YSYEKL. This CDR3 spans 14 amino acids. The V gene lost 8 bases and the J gene lost 0 bases, with 13 bases spanning the gap. Here the CDR3 DNA reads TGCGCCAGCCGGGGTCGGACCATGAACACTGAAGCTTTCTTT. Its translation is CASRGRTMNTEAFF.

The V gene is TRBV6-5, the J gene TRBJ2-7, with D possibly TRBD1 on 5 matching bases. The CDR3 totals 15 residues. The V end was cut by 2 bases, the J end by 0 bases, with 11 bases between. CDR1 and CDR2 (germline): MNHEY, SVGAGI. CDR3 sequence (DNA): TGTGCCAGCAGTTACCTTCTGGACAACTCCTACGAGCAGTACTTC. Translating it yields CASSYLLDNSYEQYF.

CDR3 protein: CASSFGNSPLHF. DNA for the CDR3: TGTGCCAGCAGTTTCGGTAATTCACCCCTCCACTTT. The rearrangement joins TRBV27 to TRBJ1-6; D unclear. Trimming removed 3 bases from V and 6 bases from J, with 3 bases in between. The germline V gene has CDR1 MNHEY and CDR2 SMNVEV (reference sequence). This CDR3 is built from 12 residues.

This sequence joins TRBV6-5 and TRBJ2-7; possibly TRBD1 or TRBD2 for D (5 bases each). The V gene lost 10 bases and the J gene lost 2 bases, with 18 bases spanning the gap. The germline V gene has CDR1 MNHEY and CDR2 SVGAGI. The CDR3 sequence is 14 residues long. The CDR3 here is CATPSRAPPYEQYF. In DNA form, the CDR3 reads TGTGCCACCCCTAGCAGGGCGCCCCCCTACGAGCAGTACTTC.

CDR3 sequence reads: CASRRGGGMNTQYF. In DNA, the CDR3 is TGTGCCAGCAGGAGGGGCGGGGGAATGAATACGCAGTATTTT. This chain uses TRBV13 with TRBJ2-3, with 7 bases aligning to TRBD2. This CDR3 has 14 amino acids. Germline CDR1 reads PRHDT; CDR2 reads FYEKMQ (reference sequence). With V trimmed by 6 bases and J by 7 bases, 10 bases remained unmatched.

The genes are TRBV28 and TRBJ2-7, with 10 bases fitting TRBD1. Trimming cost V 6 bases and J 6 bases; bases outside gene matches: 8. CDR1 is MDHEN and CDR2 is SYDVKM in the germline V gene. The CDR3 has 14 residues. The DNA for the CDR3 is TGTGCCAGCAGGCCCGGGACAGGGGTAGGCGAGCAGTACTTC. Residues: CASRPGTGVGEQYF.

The chain joins TRBV5-4 to TRBJ1-2; tentatively, D is TRBD1 (5 bases). In germline, CDR1 is SGHNT, CDR2 YYREEE (reference sequence). Trimming pared 0 bases from V and 4 bases from J, leaving 7 bases between. The CDR3 loop spans 13 amino acids. The CDR3 nucleotides read TGTGCCAGCAGCTTGGGGGGGACCTATGGCTACACCTTC. It is translated as CASSLGGTYGYTF.

The rearrangement uses TRBV5-5 and TRBJ2-5; perhaps TRBD1 as D (8 bases). Germline CDR1 and CDR2: SGHKS and YYEKEE (reference sequence). This CDR3 is 16 amino acids long. Trimming took off 5 bases at V and 4 bases at J, with 21 bases between the two ends. Written as DNA, the CDR3 is TGTGCCAGCAGGCAAATGTACAGGGGGGGACGAGAGACCCAGTACTTC. This gives the protein CASRQMYRGGRETQYF.

This chain joins TRBV29-1 and TRBJ1-2; 7 bases are shared with TRBD1. The CDR3 contains 16 residues. The germline gives CDR1 SQVTM, CDR2 ANQGSEA. Unmatched junction bases numbered 17, after V lost 6 bases and J lost 4 bases. This chain's CDR3 is CSVYITGTELSYGYTF. The CDR3 DNA reads TGCAGCGTATACATAACCGGGACAGAGCTTAGCTATGGCTACACCTTC.

This chain links TRBV25-1 with TRBJ2-2; D ambiguous. V lost 1 base and J 6 bases, leaving 12 bases between the germline ends. The CDR3 totals 15 residues. Germline V gene data show CDR1 as MGHDK and CDR2 as SYGVNS. The CDR3 loop reads CASSEFDREAGELFF. CDR3 bases: TGTGCCAGCAGTGAATTCGATCGTGAAGCCGGGGAGCTGTTTTTT.

V gene TRBV12-3 or TRBV12-4 combines with J gene TRBJ2-5; no reliable D call. The CDR3 consists of 12 residues. Trimming removed 3 bases from V and 1 base from J, with 3 bases in between. The CDR3, as DNA: TGTGCCAGCAGTTTGTTCCAAGAGACCCAGTACTTC. It encodes CASSLFQETQYF.

The CDR3 region is CASSLGPGAKHF. CDR3 in DNA: TGTGCCAGCAGTTTAGGGCCGGGGGCAAAGCATTTT. V usage is TRBV28 and J usage is TRBJ1-5; D perhaps matches TRBD1 (6 bases). V lost 2 bases and J 14 bases, leaving 13 bases between the germline ends. CDR1 is MDHEN and CDR2 is SYDVKM in the germline V gene. This CDR3 has 12 amino acids. The full variable domain, its missing parts supplied by reference TRBV28 and TRBJ1-5, is DVKVTQSSRYLVKRTGEKVFLECVQDMDHENMFWYRQDPGLGLRLIYFSYDVKMKEKGDIPEGYSVSREKKERFSLILESASTNQTSMYLCASSLGPGAKHFGDGTRLSIL.

The chain couples TRBV5-4 to TRBJ2-5; D remains unclear. The germline CDR1 and CDR2 sequences are SGHNT and YYREEE (reference sequence). Trimming removed 5 bases from V and 0 bases from J, with 14 bases in between. The CDR3 contains 15 residues. The CDR3 coding sequence is TGTGCCAGCAGTCGAAAGACCGGGTACCAAGAGACCCAGTACTTC. Its protein is CASSRKTGYQETQYF.

The chain employs TRBV11-3 and TRBJ2-3; D is possibly TRBD1 (6 bases). The length of the CDR3 is 14 residues. Trimming pared 3 bases from V and 1 base from J, leaving 8 bases between. Germline V lookup: CDR1 SGHNT, CDR2 YENEEA. CDR3 sequence (DNA): TGTGCCAGCAGCTTGCGACAGGGCACAGATACGCAGTATTTT. The encoded protein is CASSLRQGTDTQYF.

The chain links TRBV10-2 to TRBJ1-1; weak D call: TRBD1 (5 bases). Germline CDR1 and CDR2: WSHSY and SAAADI. The CDR3 length is 15 residues. V lost 4 bases, J lost 8 bases, and 20 bases lay in between. The CDR3 loop is CASSAKSGRPAEAFF. CDR3 bases: TGCGCCAGCAGTGCGAAATCGGGACGCCCCGCCGAAGCTTTCTTT.